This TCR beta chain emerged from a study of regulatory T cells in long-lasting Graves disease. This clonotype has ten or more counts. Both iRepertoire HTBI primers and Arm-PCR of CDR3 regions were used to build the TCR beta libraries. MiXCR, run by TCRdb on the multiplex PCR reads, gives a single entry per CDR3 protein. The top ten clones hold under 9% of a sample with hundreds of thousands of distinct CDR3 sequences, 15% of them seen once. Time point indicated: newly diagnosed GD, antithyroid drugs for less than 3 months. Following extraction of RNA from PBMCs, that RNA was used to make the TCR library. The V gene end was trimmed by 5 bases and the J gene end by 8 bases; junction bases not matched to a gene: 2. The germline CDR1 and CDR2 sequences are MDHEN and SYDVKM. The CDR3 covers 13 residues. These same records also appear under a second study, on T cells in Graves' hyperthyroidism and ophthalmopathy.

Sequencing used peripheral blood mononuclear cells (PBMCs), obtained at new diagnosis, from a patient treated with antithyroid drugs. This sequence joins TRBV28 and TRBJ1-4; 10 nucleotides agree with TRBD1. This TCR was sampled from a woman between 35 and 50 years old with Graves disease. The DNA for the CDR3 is TGTGCCAGCAGTGGACAGGGGGTGGAAAAACTGTTTTTT. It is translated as CASSGQGVEKLFF.